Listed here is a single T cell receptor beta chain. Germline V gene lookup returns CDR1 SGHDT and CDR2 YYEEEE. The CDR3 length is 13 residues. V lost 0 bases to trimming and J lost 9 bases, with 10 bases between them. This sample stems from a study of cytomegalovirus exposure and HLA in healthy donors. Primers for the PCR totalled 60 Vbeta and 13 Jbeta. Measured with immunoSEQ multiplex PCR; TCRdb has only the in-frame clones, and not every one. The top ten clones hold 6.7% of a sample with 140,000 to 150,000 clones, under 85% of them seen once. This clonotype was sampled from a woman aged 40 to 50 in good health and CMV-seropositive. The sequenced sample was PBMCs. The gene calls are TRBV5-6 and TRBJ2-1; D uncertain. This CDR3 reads CASSLASVVEQFF. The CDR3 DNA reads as TGTGCCAGCAGCTTGGCCTCGGTTGTTGAGCAGTTCTTC. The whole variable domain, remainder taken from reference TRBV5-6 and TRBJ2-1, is DAGVTQSPTHLIKTRGQQVTLRCSPKSGHDTVSWYQQALGQGPQFIFQYYEEEERQRGNFPDRFSGHQFPNYSSELNVNALLLGDSALYLCASSLASVVEQFFGPGTRLTVL.